This passage covers 20 T cell receptor beta chains from one sample sequenced in a study of blood T cells in healthy people across ages (dated by TCRdb to the mid-2010s). The library was obtained by 5' RACE. For sequencing, an Illumina HiSeq 2500 was employed. A second PCR of roughly 7 to 11 cycles was run with a J-beta primer mix and a sample-barcoded 5' primer. TCRdb redid the processing of the public reads, applying fastp at Q25 and MiXCR, and retained in-frame beta chains. Each record represents a unique CDR3 protein, reported with the most common genes and DNA among its rows. This sample comprises about 800,000 distinct CDR3 sequences, about 25% of them detected only once. The ten largest account for under 4.5% of the sample. The sample also formed part of further work on T cells of mothers and their children.

The sample comprised blood. Receptor source: a boy aged 5-17 years in good health.

This clonotype came up a few times. The chain couples TRBV29-1 to TRBJ1-1; D gene uncertain. This CDR3 contains 10 residues. Trimming took 4 bases from V and 4 from J, leaving 4 bases between them. Germline CDR1 reads SQVTM; CDR2 reads ANQGSEA. The CDR3 sequence is CSVASTEAFF. CDR3 sequence (DNA): TGCAGCGTTGCAAGCACTGAAGCTTTCTTT.

In this sample, this clonotype turned up a few times. The V gene is TRBV11-2, the J gene TRBJ1-6, with a possible D match to TRBD1 (5 bases). Germline CDR1 SGHAT, CDR2 FQNNGV. V shed 5 bases and J shed 10 bases, with 12 bases lying between them. The CDR3 length is 13 residues. The CDR3 DNA sequence: TGTGCCAGCAGCGGGGGGAAAGGATCACCCCTCCACTTT. Amino acid sequence: CASSGGKGSPLHF.

Ten or more counts support this clonotype. V is TRBV4-3 and J is TRBJ2-3; unclear D gene. Germline assignment: CDR1 LGHNA and CDR2 YSLEER. This CDR3 is 14 amino acids long. The V end was cut by 4 bases, the J end by 1 base, with 9 bases between. The CDR3: CASSPVLGTDTQYF. CDR3 nucleotides: TGCGCCAGCAGCCCTGTTTTGGGCACAGATACGCAGTATTTT.

This clonotype was counted between two and nine times. This chain connects TRBV18 to TRBJ1-3; D is ambiguous. Germline V gene lookup returns CDR1 KGHSH and CDR2 LQKENI. The V end lost 6 bases, the J end lost 2 bases, and 8 bases lay between the germline ends. The CDR3 sequence is 13 residues long. CDR3 residues: CASSPSTGNTIYF. The CDR3, as DNA: TGTGCCAGCTCGCCGTCAACTGGAAACACCATATATTTT.

A few counts support this clonotype. The gene calls are TRBV5-1 and TRBJ2-7, with D possibly being TRBD1 or TRBD2 (6 bases each). V shed 0 bases and J shed 4 bases, with 14 bases lying between them. The CDR3 has 15 residues. The germline CDR1 and CDR2 sequences are SGHRS and YFSETQ. The CDR3 DNA reads TGCGCCAGCAGCTTGGCCTGGGGGGCCCTGTACGAGCAGTACTTC. Translated, it gives CASSLAWGALYEQYF.

The sample holds a few counts of this clonotype. V is TRBV6-2 or TRBV6-3 and J is TRBJ2-5, with 9 bases identical to TRBD2. J was trimmed by 2 bases and V by 4 bases; bases with no gene match: 8. Germline V gene data show CDR1 as MNHEY and CDR2 as SVGEGT. This CDR3 spans 16 amino acids. CDR3 residues: CASSSPTSGQQETQYF. The CDR3 DNA reads TGTGCCAGCAGTTCACCGACTAGCGGACAACAAGAGACCCAGTACTTC.

The chain links TRBV4-2 to TRBJ1-6; 9 bases map to TRBD1. With V trimmed by 0 bases and J by 9 bases, 6 bases remained unmatched. The CDR3 runs to 16 residues. Germline V gene lookup returns CDR1 LGHNA and CDR2 YNFKEQ. The CDR3 spells CASSQETGGRGSPLHF. As DNA, the CDR3 is TGTGCCAGCAGCCAAGAGACAGGGGGAAGAGGTTCACCCCTCCACTTT.

J is TRBJ2-3 and V is TRBV29-1; D is perhaps TRBD2 (6 bases). This CDR3 contains 14 residues. CDR1 and CDR2 (germline): SQVTM, ANQGSEA. The ends were cut back, 5 bases at V and 0 bases at J, with 12 bases in the middle. The CDR3 protein is CSVRAGSSTDTQYF. In DNA, the CDR3 is TGCAGCGTTCGGGCGGGATCTAGCACAGATACGCAGTATTTT.

This clonotype was detected a few times. The rearrangement uses TRBV29-1 and TRBJ2-1; 7 bases are a match to TRBD2. Germline CDR1 is SQVTM and CDR2 is ANQGSEA. The trim removed 6 bases at V and 13 bases at J, leaving 6 bases unmatched. There are 10 residues in the CDR3. DNA of the CDR3: TGCAGCGTCCAGTCGGGGGGTCAGTTCTTC. Amino acid sequence: CSVQSGGQFF.

This clonotype was seen more than once but under ten times. The chain has TRBV20-1 and TRBJ2-2; 8 nucleotides line up with TRBD2. Germline trimming cut 3 bases from V and 1 base from J; bases unmatched to any gene: 7. CDR1 is DFQATT and CDR2 is SNEGSKA in the germline V gene (reference sequence). The CDR3 totals 16 residues. The CDR3 nucleotides are TGCAGTGCTAGTGGCGGGGGGTTGGGGAACACCGGGGAGCTGTTTTTT. It encodes CSASGGGLGNTGELFF.

The rearrangement uses TRBV2 and TRBJ2-1, with D possibly matching TRBD2 (6 bases). This CDR3 has 12 residues. V was shortened by 5 bases and J by 5 bases, with 7 bases between the two germline ends. Germline V gives CDR1 SNHLY, CDR2 FYNNEI. The CDR3 reads CASSRLDNEQFF. As DNA, the CDR3 is TGTGCCAGCAGTAGACTAGACAATGAGCAGTTCTTC.

V and J are TRBV7-2 and TRBJ2-1; 14 bases align to TRBD2. The germline CDR1 and CDR2 sequences are SGHTA and FQGNSA. V lost 1 base to trimming and J lost 8 bases; unmatched junction nucleotides: 4. This CDR3 is built from 16 residues. CDR3: CASSLEGTSGSDEQFF. The CDR3 coding sequence is TGTGCCAGCAGCTTAGAGGGGACTAGCGGGAGCGATGAGCAGTTCTTC.

This clonotype was observed a few times. The genes are TRBV19 and TRBJ1-1; weak D call: TRBD1 (6 bases). V was pared by 8 bases and J by 0 bases, with 16 bases between. The V gene's germline CDR1 is LNHDA and CDR2 SQIVND (reference sequence). This CDR3 comprises 15 residues. The CDR3: CASHGQSYMNTEAFF. In DNA, the CDR3 is TGTGCCAGTCATGGACAGAGTTACATGAACACTGAAGCTTTCTTT. Complete variable domain (other parts from reference TRBV19 and TRBJ1-1): DGGITQSPKYLFRKEGQNVTLSCEQNLNHDAMYWYRQDPGQGLRLIYYSQIVNDFQKGDIAEGYSVSREKKESFPLTVTSAQKNPTAFYLCASHGQSYMNTEAFFGQGTRLTVV.

This clonotype showed up just once. The chain combines TRBV4-2 with TRBJ1-5; TRBD1 matches at 8 bases. The trim removed 11 bases at V and 6 bases at J, leaving 12 bases unmatched. The CDR3 consists of 14 residues. Germline assignment: CDR1 LGHNA and CDR2 YNFKEQ. The DNA for the CDR3 is TGTGCCCCAAGGCCGGGCCAGGGGGCTCAGCCCCAGCATTTT. It specifies CAPRPGQGAQPQHF.

This chain uses TRBV20-1 with TRBJ2-1; no firm D call. This CDR3 has 13 residues. V was trimmed by 6 bases and J by 10 bases, leaving 19 bases between them. Germline CDR1 DFQATT, CDR2 SNEGSKA (reference sequence). The CDR3 sequence: CSAQTTAPWEQFF. The CDR3 coding sequence is TGCAGTGCCCAGACGACGGCCCCGTGGGAGCAGTTCTTC.

This clonotype showed up just a few times. V usage is TRBV5-1 and J usage is TRBJ2-7, with 7 bases aligning to TRBD1. The CDR3 contains 15 residues. V lost 4 bases and J lost 3; bases outside the gene matches: 10. Germline assignment: CDR1 SGHRS and CDR2 YFSETQ. CDR3 nucleotides: TGCGCCAGCAGCCCCCTGACAGGGAAAGACTACGAGCAGTACTTC. Translating it yields CASSPLTGKDYEQYF.

This rearrangement joins TRBV10-3 to TRBJ2-5; 11 bases map to TRBD2. This CDR3 has 15 residues. Per the germline V gene, CDR1 is ENHRY and CDR2 is SYGVKD. V shed 3 bases, J shed 5 bases, and the junction held 5 bases outside the gene matches. The CDR3 spells CAISDRLAGRETQYF. The CDR3 DNA reads as TGTGCCATCAGTGACAGACTAGCGGGACGGGAGACCCAGTACTTC.

This clonotype was detected only once. A read error may explain this, as a much larger clone is one base away. The rearrangement uses TRBV25-1 and TRBJ2-5; 11 bases match TRBD1. This CDR3 spans 15 amino acids. The V gene's germline CDR1 is MGHDK and CDR2 SYGVNS. CDR3 nucleotide sequence: TGTGCCAGCAGTGTAGGAGGACAGGGGGCTGAGACCCAGTGCTTC. Its translation is CASSVGGQGAETQCF.

This clonotype has a handful of counts. The V and J genes are TRBV28 and TRBJ2-5, with 10 bases identical to TRBD1. The V segment lost 6 bases and the J segment 7 bases; nucleotides outside the gene matches: 5. Germline assignment: CDR1 MDHEN and CDR2 SYDVKM. This CDR3 is built from 13 residues. The CDR3 DNA follows: TGTGCCAGCAGGCCGGGACAGGGGCTGACCCAGTACTTC. As protein: CASRPGQGLTQYF.

This clonotype showed up just a few times. The chain carries TRBV29-1 and TRBJ2-7; 9 nucleotides match TRBD1. Germline CDR1 reads SQVTM; CDR2 reads ANQGSEA. With 4 bases clipped from V and 3 bases from J, the junction kept 7 bases outside the gene matches. This CDR3 has 14 amino acids. The CDR3 region has the DNA TGCAGCGTTGTACCCCCGGGACAGGGCTACGAGCAGTACTTC. Its protein product is CSVVPPGQGYEQYF.